These 27 T cell receptor beta chains were all obtained from the same sample, sequenced in a study of lymphopenia after photon versus proton radiotherapy. Sequencing was performed with immunoSEQ multiplex PCR; in TCRdb, only in-frame clones are kept and a portion is missing. The table includes tens of thousands of clones, around 86% detected once. The sample consisted of peripheral blood, taken from a patient treated with photon-based radiotherapy. These receptors all stem from a man in his forties or fifties with gastric cancer.

The V and J genes are TRBV5-1 and TRBJ1-1; perhaps TRBD1 as D (6 bases). The CDR3 is 13 residues long. V lost 3 bases to trimming and J lost 1 base, with 7 bases between them. Germline V gene sequence: CDR1 SGHRS, CDR2 YFSETQ. Here the CDR3 reads CASSSGQNTEAFF. In nucleotides, the CDR3 is TGCGCCAGCAGCTCGGGACAGAACACTGAAGCTTTCTTT.

This clone appeared a few times. The CDR3 nucleotides are TGCGCCAGCAGCCAGGGACAGGGGCCCTTTGAGACCCAGTACTTC. Translation: CASSQGQGPFETQYF. The V gene is TRBV5-1, the J gene TRBJ2-5; 10 bases are a match to TRBD1. From germline, CDR1 is SGHRS and CDR2 YFSETQ. V gave up 4 bases and J gave up 5 bases; unmatched junction bases: 8. The CDR3 is made up of 15 amino acids. Drawing the rest from reference TRBV5-1 and TRBJ2-5, the complete variable domain is KAGVTQTPRYLIKTRGQQVTLSCSPISGHRSVSWYQQTPGQGLQFLFEYFSETQRNKGNFPGRFSGRQFSNSRSEMNVSTLELGDSALYLCASSQGQGPFETQYFGPGTRLLVL.

This chain uses TRBV14 with TRBJ1-2; the D is unclear. This CDR3 has 14 residues. The V end was cut by 0 bases, the J end by 8 bases, with 13 bases between. The germline CDR1 and CDR2 sequences are SGHDN and FVKESK. This CDR3 is CASSQDRWGLGYTF. Here the CDR3 DNA reads TGTGCCAGCAGCCAAGATAGGTGGGGTTTGGGCTACACCTTC. Supplemented by reference TRBV14 and TRBJ1-2, the full variable domain reads EAGVTQFPSHSVIEKGQTVTLRCDPISGHDNLYWYRRVMGKEIKFLLHFVKESKQDESGMPNNRFLAERTGGTYSTLKVQPAELEDSGVYFCASSQDRWGLGYTFGSGTRLTVV.

The chain recombines TRBV7-6 with TRBJ2-1; 7 positions match TRBD2. The CDR3 covers 15 residues. The J segment lost 9 bases and the V segment lost 5 bases, leaving 13 bases of the junction unmatched. In germline, CDR1 is SGHVS, CDR2 FNYEAQ. Here the CDR3 reads CASSQRSQRGAEQFF. As DNA, the CDR3 is TGTGCCAGCAGCCAGAGGTCCCAGCGGGGTGCTGAGCAGTTCTTC. The full variable domain, rest sourced from reference TRBV7-6 and TRBJ2-1, is GAGVSQSPRYKVTKRGQDVALRCDPISGHVSLYWYRQALGQGPEFLTYFNYEAQQDKSGLPNDRFSAERPEGSISTLTIQRTEQRDSAMYRCASSQRSQRGAEQFFGPGTRLTVL.

The CDR3 reads CASSLTSNLDNEQFF. The CDR3 DNA is TGTGCCAGCAGCTTGACTAGCAACCTCGACAATGAGCAGTTCTTC. The chain has TRBV9 and TRBJ2-1; 7 nucleotides line up with TRBD2. The CDR3 runs to 15 residues. The trim removed 4 bases at V and 5 bases at J, leaving 9 bases unmatched. The germline gives CDR1 SGDLS, CDR2 YYNGEE.

The chain combines TRBV18 with TRBJ2-6; TRBD2 might be the D (5 bases). The germline V gene has CDR1 KGHSH and CDR2 LQKENI. The CDR3 has 16 residues. The germline V and J ends were trimmed by 3 bases and 1 base, with 10 bases remaining between them. The CDR3 region is CASSPRGGSGANVLTF. In nucleotides, the CDR3 is TGTGCCAGCTCACCCCGAGGCGGGTCTGGGGCCAACGTCCTGACTTTC.

This chain joins TRBV12-5 and TRBJ1-1; D remains unclear. This CDR3 is built from 12 residues. Between the trimmed V and J ends, which lost 3 bases and 11 bases, there was a span of 13 bases. In germline, CDR1 is LGHNT, CDR2 FRNRAP. The CDR3 DNA reads as TGTGCTAGTGGTTTAGTTGCGTCTGGGGCTTTCTTT. Encoded protein: CASGLVASGAFF.

The chain links TRBV11-2 to TRBJ1-2, with D possibly TRBD1 on 6 matching bases. The CDR3 has 16 residues. V lost 4 bases and J 5 bases, leaving 20 bases between the germline ends. Germline CDR1 SGHAT, CDR2 FQNNGV. The CDR3 coding sequence is TGTGCCAGCAGCTCAGCCGGGACATCCGCCTATTATGGCTACACCTTC. This gives the protein CASSSAGTSAYYGYTF.

V is TRBV7-6 and J is TRBJ1-1; maybe TRBD1 (5 bases). Germline V gene sequence: CDR1 SGHVS, CDR2 FNYEAQ. The V end lost 0 bases, the J end lost 5 bases, and 16 bases lay between the germline ends. CDR3 length: 16 residues. The CDR3 loop reads CASSLAGGADETEAFF. The DNA of the CDR3 is TGTGCCAGCAGCTTAGCCGGCGGGGCCGATGAGACTGAAGCTTTCTTT.

The rearrangement uses TRBV14 and TRBJ2-6; D is tentatively TRBD1 or TRBD2 (5 bases each). The CDR3 spans 19 residues. V shed 0 bases and J shed 0 bases, with 15 bases lying between them. Germline V gene data show CDR1 as SGHDN and CDR2 as FVKESK. The CDR3 DNA follows: TGTGCCAGCAGCCAAGATGAGGGGATAACTCTCTCTGGGGCCAACGTCCTGACTTTC. It codes for CASSQDEGITLSGANVLTF.

A single count supports this clone. CDR3 residues: CASSLGENYGYTF. In nucleotides, the CDR3 is TGTGCCAGCAGTTTAGGGGAGAACTATGGCTACACCTTC. The rearrangement links TRBV6-5 to TRBJ1-2; D is possibly TRBD1 (5 bases). Germline V gene lookup returns CDR1 MNHEY and CDR2 SVGAGI. The CDR3 loop spans 13 amino acids. The V gene lost 4 bases and the J gene lost 2 bases, with 8 bases spanning the gap.

This sequence joins TRBV7-2 and TRBJ1-1; D unresolved. Germline lookup yields CDR1 SGHTA and CDR2 FQGNSA. Trimming shortened V by 5 bases and J by 1 base, and 8 bases separated the two germline ends. This CDR3 has 13 residues. CDR3 residues: CASSLRENTEAFF. The DNA of the CDR3 is TGTGCCAGCAGCCTACGGGAGAACACTGAAGCTTTCTTT.

The chain uses TRBV18 and TRBJ2-6; D remains ambiguous. Germline CDR1 reads KGHSH; CDR2 reads LQKENI. The CDR3 runs 14 residues. V shed 3 bases and J shed 0 bases, with 3 bases lying between them. The CDR3 DNA reads as TGTGCCAGCTCACCGAACTCTGGGGCCAACGTCCTGACTTTC. The encoded protein is CASSPNSGANVLTF.

The chain recombines TRBV20-1 with TRBJ2-7; a weak D match, TRBD1 (6 bases). Trimming pared 3 bases from V and 5 bases from J, leaving 8 bases between. The CDR3 sequence is 11 residues long. Germline lookup yields CDR1 DFQATT and CDR2 SNEGSKA (reference sequence). The DNA for the CDR3 is TGCAGTGCTAGTCACAGGGACGAGCAGTACTTC. Residues: CSASHRDEQYF.

The rearrangement uses TRBV5-1 and TRBJ1-2, with D maybe TRBD1 (6 bases). V was clipped by 3 bases and J by 4 bases, with 10 bases between them. The CDR3 is 13 amino acids. CDR1 and CDR2 (germline): SGHRS, YFSETQ. The CDR3 spells CASSYGTLYGYTF. For the CDR3, the DNA is TGCGCCAGCAGCTACGGGACACTCTATGGCTACACCTTC.

The chain is built from TRBV9 and TRBJ1-5, with D unclear. The germline CDR1 and CDR2 sequences are SGDLS and YYNGEE. The CDR3 sequence is 13 residues long. The V end was cut by 3 bases, the J end by 2 bases, with 6 bases between. The CDR3 loop is CASSGFGNQPQHF. CDR3 sequence (DNA): TGTGCCAGCAGCGGGTTCGGCAATCAGCCCCAGCATTTT.

In its sample, this clone was seen once. The V call is TRBV19, the J call TRBJ1-3; D is possibly TRBD1 (6 bases). The V gene's germline CDR1 is LNHDA and CDR2 SQIVND (reference sequence). The CDR3 contains 15 residues. Trimming stripped 7 bases from V and 2 bases from J, with 15 bases between. CDR3 coding DNA: TGTGCCAGTACCAAGGACGGGGGCGCTGGAAACACCATATATTTT. It codes for CASTKDGGAGNTIYF.

This rearrangement joins TRBV5-1 to TRBJ2-1, with 14 nucleotides matching TRBD2. The V segment lost 4 bases and the J segment 9 bases; nucleotides outside the gene matches: 6. The CDR3 covers 15 residues. Germline V gene data show CDR1 as SGHRS and CDR2 as YFSETQ. This chain's CDR3 is CASSQTSGGASEQFF. The CDR3 DNA sequence: TGCGCCAGCAGCCAGACTAGCGGGGGGGCGAGTGAGCAGTTCTTC.

J is TRBJ2-1 and V is TRBV6-4; 10 bases align to TRBD2. Germline V gene data show CDR1 as MRHNA and CDR2 as SNTAGT. V lost 4 bases to trimming and J lost 3 bases; unmatched junction nucleotides: 0. This CDR3 is 14 amino acids long. CDR3 coding DNA: TGTGCCAGCAGTGTAGCGGGGGGCTACAATGAGCAGTTCTTC. It translates to CASSVAGGYNEQFF.

The CDR3 DNA sequence: TGTGCCAGCAGCCCCAGACAGGGTCCCACTGAAGCTTTCTTT. Translated: CASSPRQGPTEAFF. The gene calls are TRBV7-2 and TRBJ1-1; 7 nucleotides match TRBD1. CDR1 and CDR2 from the germline V gene are SGHTA and FQGNSA. The trim removed 5 bases at V and 4 bases at J, leaving 7 bases unmatched. The CDR3 runs 14 residues.

The genes are TRBV7-2 and TRBJ1-2; TRBD1 matches at 10 bases. The germline CDR1 and CDR2 sequences are SGHTA and FQGNSA. Germline trimming cut 5 bases from V and 7 bases from J; bases unmatched to any gene: 16. This CDR3 region has 17 residues. The CDR3 sequence: CASSPVTTAGTGVGYTF. As DNA, the CDR3 is TGTGCCAGCAGCCCTGTCACAACTGCCGGGACAGGGGTTGGCTACACCTTC.

The chain has TRBV7-9 and TRBJ2-7, with 8 bases lining up with TRBD1. The CDR3 loop spans 14 amino acids. V trimming: 5 bases; J trimming: 7 bases; junction bases outside the gene matches: 10. Germline CDR1 reads SEHNR; CDR2 reads FQNEAQ (reference sequence). CDR3 sequence: CASSQTGAPGEQYF. DNA of the CDR3: TGTGCCAGCAGCCAGACAGGGGCCCCGGGAGAGCAGTACTTC.

The CDR3 coding sequence is TGTGCCAGCAGGGATGACAGGACTACATTTTCCTACAATGAGCAGTTCTTC. It codes for CASRDDRTTFSYNEQFF. This rearrangement joins TRBV27 to TRBJ2-1; D may be TRBD1 or TRBD2 (6 bases each). Germline V gives CDR1 MNHEY, CDR2 SMNVEV (reference sequence). CDR3 size: 17 residues. Between the trimmed V and J ends, which lost 6 bases and 1 base, there was a span of 19 bases.

This chain links TRBV4-3 with TRBJ1-1; D might be TRBD1 (6 bases). Trimming removed 0 bases from V and 0 bases from J, with 14 bases in between. This CDR3 is 17 amino acids long. The V gene's germline CDR1 is LGHNA and CDR2 YSLEER. CDR3 sequence (DNA): TGCGCCAGCAGCCAAGACGGGGGCGACAGATTGAACACTGAAGCTTTCTTT. Translating gives CASSQDGGDRLNTEAFF.

The chain combines TRBV2 with TRBJ1-2; the match to TRBD1 covers 7 bases. This CDR3 has 15 amino acids. Germline lookup yields CDR1 SNHLY and CDR2 FYNNEI. V lost 3 bases to trimming and J lost 5 bases; unmatched junction nucleotides: 9. This CDR3 reads CASSDSLDRVYGYTF. The CDR3 region has the DNA TGTGCCAGCAGTGATAGCCTTGACAGGGTATATGGCTACACCTTC.

This sequence joins TRBV4-1 and TRBJ2-1; 9 bases map to TRBD2. V shed 0 bases, J shed 9 bases, and the junction held 9 bases outside the gene matches. This CDR3 has 16 amino acids. Germline V CDR1 and CDR2: MGHRA, YSYEKL. The CDR3 nucleotides are TGCGCCAGCAGCCAAGATGCGGGGGGGCAGCCTGGTGAGCAGTTCTTC. It specifies CASSQDAGGQPGEQFF.

The chain has TRBV25-1 and TRBJ2-7, with D unclear. The V gene lost 4 bases and the J gene lost 3 bases, with 7 bases spanning the gap. Germline V gene data show CDR1 as MGHDK and CDR2 as SYGVNS. The CDR3 extends over 12 amino acids. DNA for the CDR3: TGTGCCAGCAGTGGGACCTACTACGAGCAGTACTTC. Protein: CASSGTYYEQYF.